The 32 T cell receptor beta chains reported below all come from one sample, sequenced in a study of cytomegalovirus exposure and HLA in healthy donors. Primers included in the PCR were 60 Vbeta and 13 Jbeta primers. Profiled with immunoSEQ multiplex PCR; TCRdb holds only in-frame clones, not every one. The sample has around 200,000 clones; more than 75% are singletons. Material for sequencing was PBMCs. The receptors were sampled from a man aged 40-49 years in good health and CMV-seropositive.

J is TRBJ2-1 and V is TRBV7-3; a weak D match, TRBD2 (5 bases). Per germline, CDR1 SGHTA and CDR2 FQGTGA. The CDR3 is made up of 17 amino acids. Trimming took 1 base from V and 5 from J, leaving 18 bases between them. In nucleotides, the CDR3 is TGTGCCAGCAGCTTAAGCCTCCCGGTGGGAGTTCACAATGAGCAGTTCTTC. Translating gives CASSLSLPVGVHNEQFF.

The chain uses TRBV13 and TRBJ2-2; D perhaps matches TRBD1 (6 bases). This CDR3 has 17 residues. Trimming cost V 0 bases and J 1 base, with 12 bases left between them. Germline V gene data show CDR1 as PRHDT and CDR2 as FYEKMQ (reference sequence). The CDR3 region is CASSLGQGWGNTGELFF. CDR3 in DNA: TGTGCCAGCAGCTTAGGACAGGGATGGGGGAACACCGGGGAGCTGTTTTTT.

The V call is TRBV19, the J call TRBJ1-5; D gene unclear. CDR1 and CDR2 (germline): LNHDA, SQIVND (reference sequence). V lost 5 bases and J 4 bases, leaving 21 bases between the germline ends. The CDR3 runs to 17 residues. The DNA for the CDR3 is TGTGCCAGTAGTCACTTCTCCCCTTTTACTGAGAATCAGCCCCAGCATTTT. This translates into CASSHFSPFTENQPQHF.

This chain uses TRBV19 with TRBJ2-7, with 8 bases fitting TRBD1. V was pared by 6 bases and J by 0 bases, with 7 bases of the junction left unmatched. CDR3 length: 15 amino acids. CDR1 and CDR2 from the germline V gene are LNHDA and SQIVND (reference sequence). The CDR3 here is CASSQFQGASYEQYF. The CDR3 nucleotides read TGTGCCAGTAGCCAGTTCCAGGGGGCCTCCTACGAGCAGTACTTC. Variable domain in full (rest from reference TRBV19 and TRBJ2-7): DGGITQSPKYLFRKEGQNVTLSCEQNLNHDAMYWYRQDPGQGLRLIYYSQIVNDFQKGDIAEGYSVSREKKESFPLTVTSAQKNPTAFYLCASSQFQGASYEQYFGPGTRLTVT.

The chain employs TRBV9 and TRBJ1-2; D perhaps matches TRBD1 (5 bases). Trimming pared 4 bases from V and 6 bases from J, leaving 13 bases between. CDR3 length equals 13 residues. Per germline, CDR1 SGDLS and CDR2 YYNGEE. CDR3 amino acids: CASSPGGVHGYTF. CDR3 bases: TGTGCCAGCAGCCCCGGGGGAGTCCATGGCTACACCTTC.

The chain recombines TRBV5-6 with TRBJ2-7, with D uncertain. The CDR3 spans 11 residues. The V and J ends lost 1 base and 7 bases respectively, with 6 bases between them. In germline, CDR1 is SGHDT, CDR2 YYEEEE. The DNA of the CDR3 is TGTGCCAGCAGCTTGCAGGAGGAGCAGTACGTC. Translated, it gives CASSLQEEQYV.

The chain uses TRBV19 and TRBJ2-5; D gene uncertain. CDR1 is LNHDA and CDR2 is SQIVND in the germline V gene (reference sequence). The CDR3 spans 12 residues. V was pared by 8 bases and J by 0 bases, with 7 bases between. The CDR3 loop is CASLGNQETQYF. In DNA, the CDR3 is TGTGCCAGTCTTGGCAACCAAGAGACCCAGTACTTC.

The chain is built from TRBV7-9 and TRBJ1-5; D call uncertain. The length of the CDR3 is 14 residues. Germline-derived CDR1 and CDR2 are SEHNR and FQNEAQ (reference sequence). V was pared by 0 bases and J by 5 bases, with 8 bases between. The CDR3 region has the DNA TGTGCCAGCAGCTTAGCATCGGTGGATCAGCCCCAGCATTTT. Its protein is CASSLASVDQPQHF.

V usage is TRBV25-1 and J usage is TRBJ2-1, with D maybe TRBD2 (6 bases). CDR3 length equals 11 residues. The V gene lost 6 bases and the J gene lost 9 bases, with 9 bases spanning the gap. CDR1 is MGHDK, CDR2 SYGVNS, per germline. The CDR3 loop is CASRLAAEQFF. CDR3 DNA sequence: TGTGCCAGCAGATTAGCGGCTGAGCAGTTCTTC.

This clone was seen more than once but under ten times. V is TRBV19 and J is TRBJ2-1; D remains ambiguous. Deletions cut 3 bases from V and 3 bases from J, with 6 bases between. This CDR3 comprises 13 residues. Germline loops: CDR1 LNHDA, CDR2 SQIVND (reference sequence). The CDR3 sequence: CASSIGSYNEQFF. As DNA, the CDR3 is TGTGCCAGTAGTATTGGCAGCTACAATGAGCAGTTCTTC.

A few counts support this clone. The rearrangement uses TRBV19 and TRBJ2-7, with TRBD2 matching 7 bases. The CDR3 has 16 amino acids. CDR1 LNHDA and CDR2 SQIVND come from the germline V gene (reference sequence). Germline trimming cut 5 bases from V and 0 bases from J; bases unmatched to any gene: 10. The CDR3 is CASSLRAGPISYEQYF. Written as DNA, the CDR3 is TGTGCCAGTAGTCTAAGAGCGGGACCCATCTCCTACGAGCAGTACTTC.

The genes are TRBV5-1 and TRBJ1-2; D not certain. With 2 bases removed from V and 8 bases from J, the gap between germline ends came to 13 bases. The germline CDR1 and CDR2 sequences are SGHRS and YFSETQ. CDR3 length: 13 amino acids. CDR3 in DNA: TGCGCCAGCAGCTTTGGTAGTCGAGGGGGCTACACCTTC. Protein: CASSFGSRGGYTF.

The chain uses TRBV5-6 and TRBJ2-7, with 7 bases lining up with TRBD1. The germline V gene encodes CDR1 SGHDT and CDR2 YYEEEE. J lost 0 bases, V lost 4 bases, and 7 bases had no gene match. There are 15 residues in the CDR3. CDR3 bases: TGTGCCAGCAGCCCGCCCGACAGGGTCTCCTACGAGCAGTACTTC. This sequence encodes CASSPPDRVSYEQYF.

This clone was seen just once. This chain links TRBV30 with TRBJ2-2; 11 nucleotides agree with TRBD2. The germline V gene encodes CDR1 GTSNPN and CDR2 SVGIG (reference sequence). The CDR3 has 14 residues. Trimming took 5 bases from V and 7 from J; bases not matched to a gene: 6. The CDR3 DNA follows: TGTGCCTGGGGGACTAGCGGTGTGCACGGGGAGCTGTTTTTT. Protein product: CAWGTSGVHGELFF.

The J gene is TRBJ2-1, the V gene TRBV7-9, with D possibly being TRBD1 (5 bases). CDR3 size: 13 residues. Germline lookup yields CDR1 SEHNR and CDR2 FQNEAQ (reference sequence). V lost 5 bases and J 4 bases, leaving 9 bases between the germline ends. CDR3 coding DNA: TGTGCCAGCAGCCCTGACAGATACAATGAGCAGTTCTTC. Translated: CASSPDRYNEQFF. The variable domain in full, with the rest retrieved from reference TRBV7-9 and TRBJ2-1, is DTGVSQNPRHKITKRGQNVTFRCDPISEHNRLYWYRQTLGQGPEFLTYFQNEAQLEKSRLLSDRFSAERPKGSFSTLEIQRTEQGDSAMYLCASSPDRYNEQFFGPGTRLTVL.

The V gene is TRBV5-1, the J gene TRBJ2-3; TRBD1 matches 9 bases. V was pared by 4 bases and J by 2 bases, with 5 bases of the junction left unmatched. The germline V gene has CDR1 SGHRS and CDR2 YFSETQ. The CDR3 extends over 15 amino acids. CDR3 nucleotides: TGCGCCAGCAGCGGAAGGGACAGGGCCACAGATACGCAGTATTTT. This sequence encodes CASSGRDRATDTQYF.

This clone was recorded a few times. The chain couples TRBV12-1 to TRBJ2-7; TRBD1 was called by the table and not checked on the DNA. TRBV12-1 is a recognized pseudogene. CDR3 length: 14 amino acids. CDR3 bases: TGTGCCAGCAGCACCGGACAGTTGAACTACGAGCAGTACGTC. Amino acid sequence: CASSTGQLNYEQYV.

The V gene is TRBV2, the J gene TRBJ1-2; D is uncertain. Deletions cut 11 bases from V and 1 base from J, with 8 bases between. The CDR3 length is 11 residues. Germline-derived CDR1 and CDR2 are SNHLY and FYNNEI. For the CDR3, the DNA is TGTGCCGGAGACGATAACTATGGCTACACCTTC. Its protein product is CAGDDNYGYTF. Complete variable domain (other parts from reference TRBV2 and TRBJ1-2): EPEVTQTPSHQVTQMGQEVILRCVPISNHLYFYWYRQILGQKVEFLVSFYNNEISEKSEIFDDQFSVERPDGSNFTLKIRSTKLEDSAMYFCAGDDNYGYTFGSGTRLTVV.

This rearrangement joins TRBV6-1 to TRBJ2-1; 9 bases match TRBD1. From germline, CDR1 is MNHNS and CDR2 SASEGT. V dropped 2 bases and J dropped 12; count of bases not matched to a gene: 11. This CDR3 region has 15 residues. CDR3 nucleotides: TGTGCCAGCAGTGAAAGGGCACCCTCGACAGGGGGGCAGTTCTTC. Residues: CASSERAPSTGGQFF.

This sequence joins TRBV10-1 and TRBJ2-1; 11 bases align to TRBD2. Germline assignment: CDR1 WNHNN and CDR2 SYGVQD (reference sequence). The CDR3 extends over 15 amino acids. J lost 6 bases, V lost 3 bases, and 4 bases had no gene match. The CDR3 DNA follows: TGCGCCAGCAGTGATAGACTAGCGGGGCTCAATGAGCAGTTCTTC. This gives the protein CASSDRLAGLNEQFF.

V is TRBV27 and J is TRBJ2-7; TRBD2 is a possible D gene (5 bases). Trimming removed 7 bases from V and 2 bases from J, with 12 bases in between. CDR1 and CDR2 from the germline V gene are MNHEY and SMNVEV (reference sequence). This CDR3 spans 13 amino acids. In DNA, the CDR3 is TGTGCCAGCACCACCCCCGGGACCTACGAGCAGTACTTC. As protein: CASTTPGTYEQYF.

The chain combines TRBV7-6 with TRBJ2-3; 9 bases fit TRBD2. The germline V gene encodes CDR1 SGHVS and CDR2 FNYEAQ. Trimming removed 0 bases from V and 5 bases from J; junction bases left unmatched: 3. The CDR3 is made up of 15 amino acids. CDR3 sequence reads: CASSLAAAGGDTQYF. The CDR3 nucleotides read TGTGCCAGCAGCTTAGCGGCAGCGGGAGGAGATACGCAGTATTTT.

This clone has more than one count but fewer than ten. The CDR3 loop reads CASSESGGLGETQYF. The CDR3 nucleotides read TGTGCCAGCAGTGAGTCGGGGGGGCTGGGAGAGACCCAGTACTTC. V is TRBV2 and J is TRBJ2-5; 8 nucleotides align to TRBD2. CDR1 and CDR2 from the germline V gene are SNHLY and FYNNEI. V shed 3 bases, J shed 4 bases, and the junction held 7 bases outside the gene matches. The CDR3 totals 15 residues.

The chain joins TRBV29-1 to TRBJ1-3; TRBD1 agrees at 8 bases. This CDR3 has 13 residues. Trimming removed 4 bases from V and 2 bases from J; junction bases left unmatched: 1. CDR1 SQVTM and CDR2 ANQGSEA come from the germline V gene. CDR3 sequence reads: CSVGTGTGNTIYF. CDR3 nucleotides: TGCAGCGTTGGGACAGGGACTGGAAACACCATATATTTT.

The chain recombines TRBV2 with TRBJ1-3; no definite D call. Germline lookup yields CDR1 SNHLY and CDR2 FYNNEI. Trimming removed 5 bases from V and 4 bases from J, with 3 bases in between. The CDR3 consists of 11 residues. CDR3 coding DNA: TGTGCCAGCAGTCGGGGAAACACCATATATTTT. As protein: CASSRGNTIYF.

The chain carries TRBV30 and TRBJ2-3; 12 bases fit TRBD1. V lost 2 bases, J lost 2 bases, and 14 bases stayed unmatched. The CDR3 is made up of 19 amino acids. The germline V gene encodes CDR1 GTSNPN and CDR2 SVGIG (reference sequence). CDR3 sequence reads: CAWSRSGTGGAFYTDTQYF. DNA of the CDR3: TGTGCCTGGAGTCGATCCGGGACAGGGGGCGCGTTCTACACAGATACGCAGTATTTT.

CDR3 nucleotide sequence: TGTGCCACCGGGACATCCTATGGCTACACCTTC. The encoded protein is CATGTSYGYTF. The chain is built from TRBV6-1 and TRBJ1-2, with D perhaps matching TRBD1 (6 bases). Looked up from germline, CDR1 is MNHNS and CDR2 is SASEGT. The CDR3 is made up of 11 amino acids. Deletions cut 10 bases from V and 4 bases from J, with 10 bases between.

The V gene is TRBV5-6, the J gene TRBJ2-5; 11 positions match TRBD2. Germline CDR1 SGHDT, CDR2 YYEEEE. After removal of 0 bases from V and 5 bases from J, the junction contained 3 bases not matched to a gene. This CDR3 is built from 15 residues. The CDR3 protein is CASSLGLAGQETQYF. CDR3 coding DNA: TGTGCCAGCAGCTTGGGACTAGCGGGACAGGAGACCCAGTACTTC.

This clone was recorded a few times. The rearrangement joins TRBV7-9 to TRBJ2-1; TRBD1 matches 8 bases. The CDR3 extends over 16 amino acids. Germline V gene lookup returns CDR1 SEHNR and CDR2 FQNEAQ (reference sequence). V shed 5 bases, J shed 2 bases, and the junction held 8 bases outside the gene matches. CDR3 nucleotides: TGTGCCAGCAGCGCACCGGGACAGGCTCCCTACAATGAGCAGTTCTTC. It yields the protein CASSAPGQAPYNEQFF.

The chain combines TRBV7-3 with TRBJ2-1; weak D call: TRBD1 (8 bases). V was pared by 4 bases and J by 5 bases, with 18 bases between. Germline V gene sequence: CDR1 SGHTA, CDR2 FQGTGA. CDR3 length: 16 residues. CDR3 protein: CASSSSPTGGDNEQFF. CDR3 DNA sequence: TGTGCCAGCAGCTCCTCACCTACAGGGGGGGACAATGAGCAGTTCTTC.

The gene calls are TRBV7-9 and TRBJ2-1, with 9 bases fitting TRBD2. The CDR3 is 15 residues long. V gave up 5 bases and J gave up 9 bases; unmatched junction bases: 11. CDR1 is SEHNR and CDR2 is FQNEAQ in the germline V gene (reference sequence). The CDR3 bases are TGTGCCAGCAGCCTCCTGACTAGCGGCGTGGGTGAGCAGTTCTTC. Translating it yields CASSLLTSGVGEQFF.

The rearrangement links TRBV18 to TRBJ1-1; possibly TRBD1 for D (5 bases). The CDR3 length is 13 residues. Trimming shortened V by 2 bases and J by 4 bases, and 8 bases separated the two germline ends. CDR1 and CDR2 (germline): KGHSH, LQKENI. The CDR3 DNA reads TGTGCCAGCTCACCAGGGGGGGTCACTGAAGCTTTCTTT. Amino acids: CASSPGGVTEAFF. The full variable domain, its missing parts supplied by reference TRBV18 and TRBJ1-1, is NAGVMQNPRHLVRRRGQEARLRCSPMKGHSHVYWYRQLPEEGLKFMVYLQKENIIDESGMPKERFSAEFPKEGPSILRIQQVVRGDSAAYFCASSPGGVTEAFFGQGTRLTVV.